The 27 T cell receptor beta chains presented below share a single source sample, sequenced in a study of T cell responses to AZD1222 COVID-19 vaccine. Clones were read by immunoSEQ multiplex PCR, and TCRdb kept only the in-frame ones, dropping some. The repertoire has over 90,000 clones, less than 95% of them found once; the top ten carry under 5.5%. This specimen consisted of peripheral blood, obtained on day 0 of AZD1222 vaccination. Source of these receptors: an adult in good health.

The V call is TRBV28, the J call TRBJ1-5; D gene ambiguous. V lost 3 bases and J 7 bases, leaving 7 bases between the germline ends. The CDR3 totals 12 residues. CDR1 and CDR2 from the germline V gene are MDHEN and SYDVKM. CDR3 in DNA: TGTGCCAGCAGTTTTGGTTGGCAGCCCCAGCATTTT. Translating gives CASSFGWQPQHF.

The chain has TRBV6-1 and TRBJ2-7; D is unclear. With 2 bases removed from V and 0 bases from J, the gap between germline ends came to 17 bases. This CDR3 spans 17 amino acids. In germline, CDR1 is MNHNS, CDR2 SASEGT. CDR3 sequence (DNA): TGTGCCAGCAGTGAACTGCGAACTGATGGGGTCTCCTACGAGCAGTACTTC. This codes for CASSELRTDGVSYEQYF.

The genes are TRBV6-5 and TRBJ2-1, with 8 bases matching TRBD2. This CDR3 is built from 13 residues. CDR1 and CDR2 (germline): MNHEY, SVGAGI. Trimming took 5 bases from V and 9 from J; bases not matched to a gene: 6. The CDR3 region has the DNA TGTGCCAGCAGTCACGGGACTAGTGGTGAGCAGTTCTTC. Translated, it gives CASSHGTSGEQFF.

The CDR3 sequence: CASCDRATSEQYF. CDR3 nucleotides: TGTGCCAGCTGTGACAGGGCGACCAGCGAGCAGTACTTC. The gene calls are TRBV13 and TRBJ2-7; 7 bases align to TRBD1. Looked up from germline, CDR1 is PRHDT and CDR2 is FYEKMQ (reference sequence). The CDR3 has 13 residues. V was clipped by 8 bases and J by 6 bases; unmatched bases: 10.

This clone was seen only a few times. The chain links TRBV29-1 to TRBJ1-2; D perhaps matches TRBD1 (6 bases). Germline CDR1 SQVTM, CDR2 ANQGSEA. V lost 8 bases, J lost 6 bases, and 13 bases lay in between. The CDR3 spans 11 residues. CDR3 DNA sequence: TGCAGCCTGGGGGGGGCCCATGGCTACACCTTC. Translation: CSLGGAHGYTF.

The CDR3 spells CSVEVGPSGTEAFF. Written as DNA, the CDR3 is TGCAGCGTTGAAGTAGGACCCTCGGGCACTGAAGCTTTCTTT. This chain joins TRBV29-1 and TRBJ1-1; D not certain. The V gene lost 1 base and the J gene lost 4 bases, with 13 bases spanning the gap. The CDR3 consists of 14 residues. Germline V gene sequence: CDR1 SQVTM, CDR2 ANQGSEA.

The V gene is TRBV19, the J gene TRBJ1-1, with 8 bases that match TRBD1. J was trimmed by 8 bases and V by 8 bases; bases with no gene match: 7. The CDR3 extends over 12 amino acids. Germline loops: CDR1 LNHDA, CDR2 SQIVND (reference sequence). CDR3: CASSQGAAEAFF. As DNA, the CDR3 is TGTGCCAGTTCCCAGGGGGCCGCCGAAGCTTTCTTT.

The chain employs TRBV5-1 and TRBJ2-3; 7 nucleotides match TRBD2. There are 13 residues in the CDR3. The germline gives CDR1 SGHRS, CDR2 YFSETQ. Trimming removed 6 bases from V and 6 bases from J; junction bases left unmatched: 7. CDR3: CASTGFSGDTQYF. The DNA for the CDR3 is TGCGCCAGCACCGGGTTTAGCGGGGATACGCAGTATTTT.

CDR3 protein: CASSLFGNSPLHF. The DNA of the CDR3 is TGTGCCAGCAGCCTATTTGGAAATTCACCCCTCCACTTT. V gene TRBV14 combines with J gene TRBJ1-6; D is undetermined. The length of the CDR3 is 13 residues. The germline V gene encodes CDR1 SGHDN and CDR2 FVKESK. The V end was cut by 4 bases, the J end by 7 bases, with 8 bases between.

The chain carries TRBV6-4 and TRBJ2-2; 7 bases are a match to TRBD1. Per the germline V gene, CDR1 is MRHNA and CDR2 is SNTAGT. The CDR3 consists of 16 residues. V lost 0 bases, J lost 5 bases, and 6 bases stayed unmatched. CDR3 region: CASSDSSRGQTGELFF. In DNA, the CDR3 is TGTGCCAGCAGTGACTCGAGTAGGGGGCAAACCGGGGAGCTGTTTTTT.

The chain is built from TRBV14 and TRBJ1-2, with a weak D call TRBD1 (5 bases). V lost 1 base and J lost 4, with 16 bases in between. The germline CDR1 and CDR2 sequences are SGHDN and FVKESK. The CDR3 contains 16 residues. CDR3 in DNA: TGTGCCAGCAGCCAAGCGGGAGGGGCCACCTCCTATGGCTACACCTTC. It is translated as CASSQAGGATSYGYTF.

In its sample, this clone was seen once. The gene calls are TRBV7-9 and TRBJ2-1; D not resolved. This CDR3 contains 11 residues. The V and J ends lost 5 bases and 5 bases respectively, with 4 bases between them. Germline lookup yields CDR1 SEHNR and CDR2 FQNEAQ (reference sequence). In DNA form, the CDR3 reads TGTGCCAGCAGCCGAGACAATGAGCAGTTCTTC. The encoded protein is CASSRDNEQFF.

V and J are TRBV5-4 and TRBJ1-1; D perhaps matches TRBD1 (6 bases). The V gene lost 0 bases and the J gene lost 11 bases, with 8 bases spanning the gap. CDR3 length: 11 residues. From germline, CDR1 is SGHNT and CDR2 YYREEE (reference sequence). The CDR3 loop reads CASSLAGEAFF. The CDR3 coding sequence is TGTGCCAGCAGCTTGGCAGGGGAGGCTTTCTTT.

The V and J genes are TRBV11-3 and TRBJ2-1; 12 nucleotides align to TRBD2. CDR3 size: 18 residues. J gave up 0 bases and V 5 bases, and 8 bases lay outside the gene matches. Germline-derived CDR1 and CDR2 are SGHNT and YENEEA. The CDR3: CASSPGLAGTSSYNEQFF. CDR3 in DNA: TGTGCCAGCAGCCCGGGACTAGCGGGTACTAGCTCCTACAATGAGCAGTTCTTC.

The chain recombines TRBV10-3 with TRBJ1-5; D may be TRBD1 (5 bases). V dropped 3 bases and J dropped 0 bases, with 9 bases sitting between them. The CDR3 has 15 amino acids. CDR1 and CDR2 (germline): ENHRY, SYGVKD. The CDR3 reads CAISDQGSSNQPQHF. CDR3 bases: TGTGCCATCAGTGACCAGGGTTCTAGCAATCAGCCCCAGCATTTT.

This clone is a singleton in its sample. The rearrangement uses TRBV3-1 (or the pseudogene TRBV3-2) and TRBJ1-2; 9 nucleotides match TRBD1. The ends lost 3 bases at V and 6 bases at J; junction bases unmatched: 11. This CDR3 region has 16 residues. Germline V gene data show CDR1 as LGHDT and CDR2 as YNNKEL (reference sequence). CDR3 nucleotide sequence: TGTGCCAGCAGCCACGGGACAGGGTTATTTCGGAATGGCTACACCTTC. Translated: CASSHGTGLFRNGYTF.

V is TRBV19 and J is TRBJ1-3; D is unresolved. CDR3 length: 13 residues. Germline assignment: CDR1 LNHDA and CDR2 SQIVND (reference sequence). The ends were cut back, 5 bases at V and 1 base at J, with 6 bases in the middle. The CDR3 reads CASSVMSGNTIYF. The CDR3 coding sequence is TGTGCCAGTAGTGTAATGTCTGGAAACACCATATATTTT.

The chain uses TRBV2 and TRBJ2-5; maybe TRBD2 (7 bases). The CDR3 extends over 13 amino acids. The germline V gene has CDR1 SNHLY and CDR2 FYNNEI. Trimming took 4 bases from V and 5 from J, leaving 11 bases between them. The CDR3 nucleotides are TGTGCCAGCAGTGTCGAGGGGGGGGAGACCCAGTACTTC. It encodes CASSVEGGETQYF. The complete variable domain, with remaining parts taken from reference TRBV2 and TRBJ2-5, reads EPEVTQTPSHQVTQMGQEVILRCVPISNHLYFYWYRQILGQKVEFLVSFYNNEISEKSEIFDDQFSVERPDGSNFTLKIRSTKLEDSAMYFCASSVEGGETQYFGPGTRLLVL.

The chain carries TRBV7-2 and TRBJ2-5, with D hard to call. This CDR3 has 13 residues. Trimming took 5 bases from V and 5 from J, leaving 12 bases between them. Germline assignment: CDR1 SGHTA and CDR2 FQGNSA. CDR3 loop: CASSPPTPETQYF. CDR3 bases: TGTGCCAGCAGCCCCCCCACCCCCGAGACCCAGTACTTC.

The J gene is TRBJ2-7, the V gene TRBV9; unclear D gene. CDR1 and CDR2 (germline): SGDLS, YYNGEE. Trimming pared 4 bases from V and 2 bases from J, leaving 13 bases between. This CDR3 has 14 residues. As DNA, the CDR3 is TGTGCCAGCAGCCCCATAGTGGGCCCCTACGAGCAGTACTTC. This sequence encodes CASSPIVGPYEQYF.

V usage is TRBV27 and J usage is TRBJ1-6; D gene unclear. V was clipped by 6 bases and J by 0 bases, with 6 bases between them. The CDR3 is 14 amino acids. Germline V CDR1 and CDR2: MNHEY, SMNVEV (reference sequence). CDR3 in amino acids: CASRGHSYNSPLHF. CDR3 nucleotide sequence: TGTGCCAGCAGGGGCCACTCCTATAATTCACCCCTCCACTTT.

V is TRBV29-1 and J is TRBJ2-4, with D perhaps matching TRBD2 (7 bases). Germline assignment: CDR1 SQVTM and CDR2 ANQGSEA. The CDR3 extends over 15 amino acids. V was trimmed by 7 bases and J by 1 base, leaving 17 bases between them. The CDR3 here is CSATWGGTAKNIQYF. The CDR3 nucleotides are TGCAGCGCTACATGGGGGGGCACGGCCAAAAACATTCAGTACTTC.

The chain recombines TRBV10-3 with TRBJ1-1, with 8 bases lining up with TRBD1. Germline CDR1 ENHRY, CDR2 SYGVKD. There are 14 residues in the CDR3. The J segment lost 4 bases and the V segment lost 3 bases, leaving 4 bases of the junction unmatched. The DNA for the CDR3 is TGTGCCATCAGTGACCAGGGGGCCGGCACTGAAGCTTTCTTT. Translated, it gives CAISDQGAGTEAFF.

This clone showed up just a few times. This chain links TRBV5-4 with TRBJ1-1; D uncertain. V gave up 2 bases and J gave up 0 bases, with 11 bases separating them. The length of the CDR3 is 15 residues. Germline V lookup: CDR1 SGHNT, CDR2 YYREEE (reference sequence). In DNA form, the CDR3 reads TGTGCCAGCAGCTTCTGGTCGGGATTGAACACTGAAGCTTTCTTT. Translated: CASSFWSGLNTEAFF.

The J gene is TRBJ1-5, the V gene TRBV4-1; D unclear. This CDR3 is built from 14 residues. Germline V gives CDR1 MGHRA, CDR2 YSYEKL. V lost 3 bases, J lost 4 bases, and 10 bases lay in between. This chain's CDR3 is CASSQDKQNQPQHF. Written as DNA, the CDR3 is TGCGCCAGCAGCCAGGATAAGCAAAATCAGCCCCAGCATTTT.

The CDR3: CASTGTGANYGYTF. The CDR3 bases are TGTGCCAGCACCGGGACAGGCGCTAACTATGGCTACACCTTC. The chain joins TRBV9 to TRBJ1-2, with TRBD1 identical over 8 bases. Looked up from germline, CDR1 is SGDLS and CDR2 is YYNGEE. The CDR3 length is 14 residues. Losses at the gene ends were 6 bases for V and 0 bases for J; bases not matched to a gene: 4.

The chain has TRBV14 and TRBJ2-6; D is ambiguous. Trimming removed 4 bases from V and 0 bases from J, with 4 bases in between. The germline CDR1 and CDR2 sequences are SGHDN and FVKESK. This CDR3 is 14 amino acids long. The CDR3 coding sequence is TGTGCCAGCAGCCCTTCCTCTGGGGCCAACGTCCTGACTTTC. Its protein product is CASSPSSGANVLTF.